Shown below are 8 T cell receptor beta chains from a single sample sequenced in a study of T cell responses to AZD1222 COVID-19 vaccine. TCRdb's copy holds only in-frame clones and misses some; the assay was immunoSEQ multiplex PCR. The table lists 140,000 to 150,000 clones, 85% to 95% of them singletons, with under 2% in the top ten. Material: peripheral blood, obtained on day 0 of AZD1222 vaccination. All receptors come from an adult in good health.

The chain links TRBV20-1 to TRBJ2-4, with TRBD1 as a possible D gene (5 bases). The CDR3 spans 11 residues. From germline, CDR1 is DFQATT and CDR2 SNEGSKA (reference sequence). V was shortened by 2 bases and J by 9 bases, with 8 bases between the two germline ends. The CDR3 here is CSARQGSIQYF. The DNA of the CDR3 is TGCAGTGCTAGACAGGGATCCATTCAGTACTTC.

The rearrangement joins TRBV7-9 to TRBJ2-1, with D tentatively TRBD2 (6 bases). V dropped 8 bases and J dropped 7 bases, with 21 bases sitting between them. The CDR3 is made up of 15 amino acids. Germline CDR1 and CDR2: SEHNR and FQNEAQ (reference sequence). The CDR3 is CASGRTSLTGNEQFF. The CDR3 coding sequence is TGTGCCAGCGGGAGGACAAGCCTCACGGGGAATGAGCAGTTCTTC. Based on the CDR3 plus reference TRBV7-9 and TRBJ2-1, the full variable domain is DTGVSQNPRHKITKRGQNVTFRCDPISEHNRLYWYRQTLGQGPEFLTYFQNEAQLEKSRLLSDRFSAERPKGSFSTLEIQRTEQGDSAMYLCASGRTSLTGNEQFFGPGTRLTVL.

The chain carries TRBV19 and TRBJ1-5, with TRBD1 identical over 7 bases. CDR3 length: 16 residues. CDR1 is LNHDA, CDR2 SQIVND, per germline (reference sequence). V dropped 4 bases and J dropped 3; count of bases not matched to a gene: 9. The CDR3 reads CASSRTDRFDNQPQHF. The CDR3 region has the DNA TGTGCCAGTAGTAGGACGGACAGGTTCGACAATCAGCCCCAGCATTTT.

J is TRBJ1-3 and V is TRBV12-5, with D possibly matching TRBD1 (6 bases). With 3 bases removed from V and 0 bases from J, the gap between germline ends came to 9 bases. This CDR3 region has 15 residues. Germline values: CDR1 LGHNT, CDR2 FRNRAP. In DNA form, the CDR3 reads TGTGCTAGTGGTTTCGGACAGAGCTCTGGAAACACCATATATTTT. This translates into CASGFGQSSGNTIYF.

The chain has TRBV6-6 and TRBJ1-3; tentative D call: TRBD1 (6 bases). This CDR3 region has 14 residues. Deletions cut 6 bases from V and 1 base from J, with 10 bases between. Germline loops: CDR1 MNHNY, CDR2 SVGAGI (reference sequence). This chain's CDR3 is CASSLTGSGNTIYF. CDR3 nucleotides: TGTGCCAGCAGCCTTACAGGGTCTGGAAACACCATATATTTT.

The gene calls are TRBV5-1 and TRBJ1-1; weak D call: TRBD1 (5 bases). CDR1 is SGHRS and CDR2 is YFSETQ in the germline V gene. The germline V and J ends were trimmed by 0 bases and 3 bases, with 6 bases remaining between them. The CDR3 is made up of 13 amino acids. The CDR3, as DNA: TGCGCCAGCAGCTTGGGACAGCACACTGAAGCTTTCTTT. Translating gives CASSLGQHTEAFF.

The V call is TRBV19, the J call TRBJ1-2; D ambiguous. The CDR3 sequence is 13 residues long. Germline CDR1 and CDR2: LNHDA and SQIVND (reference sequence). Trimming removed 3 bases at V and 3 bases at J, with 8 bases between. The CDR3 reads CASSMGSHYGYTF. The CDR3, as DNA: TGTGCCAGTAGTATGGGCAGCCACTATGGCTACACCTTC.

The DNA of the CDR3 is TGTGCTAGCGAGACTAGCGGGGGTGGGAACTACTACTACAATGAGCAGTTCTTC. Its translation: CASETSGGGNYYYNEQFF. The gene calls are TRBV12-5 and TRBJ2-1, with 12 bases lining up with TRBD2. The CDR3 length is 18 residues. V shed 9 bases, J shed 3 bases, and the junction held 15 bases outside the gene matches. Germline CDR1 reads LGHNT; CDR2 reads FRNRAP.